A single sample gave rise to the 23 T cell receptor beta chains below, sequenced in a study of cytomegalovirus exposure and HLA in healthy donors. PCR was performed using 60 Vbeta and 13 Jbeta primers. Profiling relied on immunoSEQ multiplex PCR, and the TCRdb table lists in-frame clones only, not all of them. The data show tens of thousands of clones, with about 71% seen just once and just under 20% held by the top ten. Material for sequencing was PBMCs. The receptors were sampled from an older woman in good health and CMV-seropositive.

The chain joins TRBV5-8 to TRBJ1-1; D uncertain. Trimming cost V 4 bases and J 3 bases, with 22 bases left between them. This CDR3 comprises 17 residues. Germline V gives CDR1 SGHTS, CDR2 YDEGEE. CDR3 amino acids: CASSPEGFGKAYTEAFF. The CDR3 region has the DNA TGTGCCAGCAGCCCGGAGGGTTTCGGGAAAGCTTACACTGAAGCTTTCTTT.

V gene TRBV18 combines with J gene TRBJ1-1, with 7 bases that match TRBD1. The J segment lost 3 bases and the V segment lost 7 bases, leaving 8 bases of the junction unmatched. Germline loops: CDR1 KGHSH, CDR2 LQKENI. The CDR3 sequence is 14 residues long. CDR3 sequence (DNA): TGTGCCAGCTTGATTGACAGGGTTGACACTGAAGCTTTCTTT. Its translation is CASLIDRVDTEAFF.

V is TRBV30 and J is TRBJ1-3, with TRBD1 matching over 8 bases. In germline, CDR1 is GTSNPN, CDR2 SVGIG (reference sequence). The V and J ends lost 4 bases and 4 bases, in that order; junction bases with no gene match: 12. The length of the CDR3 is 16 residues. The chain's CDR3 is CAWKETGEWAGNTIYF. CDR3 DNA: TGTGCCTGGAAAGAGACAGGGGAATGGGCGGGAAACACCATATATTTT. The full variable domain, with the rest looked up from reference TRBV30 and TRBJ1-3, is SQTIHQWPATLVQPVGSPLSLECTVEGTSNPNLYWYRQAAGRGLQLLFYSVGIGQISSEVPQNLSASRPQDRQFILSSKKLLLSDSGFYLCAWKETGEWAGNTIYFGEGSWLTVV.

The chain employs TRBV5-6 and TRBJ1-4; D is uncertain. The V end was cut by 2 bases, the J end by 4 bases, with 6 bases between. Per germline, CDR1 SGHDT and CDR2 YYEEEE. This CDR3 has 13 residues. Here the CDR3 reads CASSLYSNEKLFF. CDR3 nucleotides: TGTGCCAGCAGCTTATACAGTAATGAAAAACTGTTTTTT.

J is TRBJ2-6 and V is TRBV9; maybe TRBD1 (5 bases). This CDR3 region has 16 residues. Germline CDR1 SGDLS, CDR2 YYNGEE. Deletions cut 0 bases from V and 2 bases from J, with 9 bases between. The CDR3 sequence: CASSVGGGAGANVLTF. The CDR3 nucleotides are TGTGCCAGCAGCGTAGGGGGCGGCGCTGGGGCCAACGTCCTGACTTTC.

This chain's CDR3 is CASSLVGQGNQPQHF. CDR3 nucleotides: TGTGCCAGCAGCTTAGTGGGACAGGGCAATCAGCCCCAGCATTTT. The chain has TRBV7-2 and TRBJ1-5; 8 bases map to TRBD1. With V trimmed by 1 base and J by 2 bases, 1 base remained unmatched. Germline V gene sequence: CDR1 SGHTA, CDR2 FQGNSA. The CDR3 has 15 residues.

The rearrangement links TRBV19 to TRBJ2-5, with D possibly matching TRBD2 (7 bases). This CDR3 has 13 residues. V lost 4 bases to trimming and J lost 7 bases, with 13 bases between them. The germline V gene encodes CDR1 LNHDA and CDR2 SQIVND (reference sequence). CDR3 sequence: CASSTQGGGTQYF. The CDR3 nucleotides are TGTGCCAGTAGTACCCAGGGAGGGGGGACCCAGTACTTC.

J is TRBJ1-2 and V is TRBV4-2; 11 nucleotides agree with TRBD1. Losses at the gene ends were 0 bases for V and 5 bases for J; bases not matched to a gene: 5. The CDR3 has 16 residues. CDR1 is LGHNA and CDR2 is YNFKEQ in the germline V gene. The DNA for the CDR3 is TGTGCCAGCAGCCAAGATATAGGACAGGGGGCATATGGCTACACCTTC. Translating gives CASSQDIGQGAYGYTF.

The gene calls are TRBV18 and TRBJ1-1; perhaps TRBD1 as D (5 bases). The germline V gene encodes CDR1 KGHSH and CDR2 LQKENI. Between the trimmed V and J ends, which lost 6 bases and 4 bases, there was a span of 18 bases. CDR3 size: 15 residues. CDR3 sequence: CASSQRDGGGTEAFF. In DNA, the CDR3 is TGTGCCAGCTCTCAAAGAGATGGCGGGGGCACTGAAGCTTTCTTT.

The rearrangement uses TRBV7-9 and TRBJ2-6; possible D gene TRBD1, 5 bases. V lost 1 base, J lost 2 bases, and 12 bases lay in between. Germline V gene lookup returns CDR1 SEHNR and CDR2 FQNEAQ (reference sequence). The CDR3 is made up of 17 amino acids. The CDR3 loop is CASSLVSGNPGANVLTF. The CDR3 nucleotides are TGTGCCAGCAGCTTAGTTTCAGGGAACCCTGGGGCCAACGTCCTGACTTTC. Variable domain in full (rest from reference TRBV7-9 and TRBJ2-6): DTGVSQNPRHKITKRGQNVTFRCDPISEHNRLYWYRQTLGQGPEFLTYFQNEAQLEKSRLLSDRFSAERPKGSFSTLEIQRTEQGDSAMYLCASSLVSGNPGANVLTFGAGSRLTVL.

The genes are TRBV5-8 and TRBJ1-2, with D hard to call. CDR1 is SGHTS and CDR2 is YDEGEE in the germline V gene. The CDR3 loop spans 13 amino acids. V lost 0 bases and J lost 7, with 10 bases in between. This CDR3 is CASSLDRRIGYTF. CDR3 bases: TGTGCCAGCAGCTTGGACAGACGGATTGGCTACACCTTC. The full variable domain, in which reference TRBV5-8 and TRBJ1-2 provide the parts outside the CDR3, is EAGVTQSPTHLIKTRGQQATLRCSPISGHTSVYWYQQALGLGLQFLLWYDEGEERNRGNFPPRFSGRQFPNYSSELNVNALELEDSALYLCASSLDRRIGYTFGSGTRLTVV.

The chain has TRBV6-1 and TRBJ2-7; 11 positions match TRBD1. The CDR3 is 13 amino acids. Germline-derived CDR1 and CDR2 are MNHNS and SASEGT. The J segment lost 5 bases and the V segment lost 5 bases, leaving 2 bases of the junction unmatched. CDR3 sequence (DNA): TGTGCCAGCAGTAGGACAGGGGGCCACGAGCAGTACTTC. As protein: CASSRTGGHEQYF.

This clone was counted between two and nine times. CDR3 residues: CASSLNRGHSPQHF. CDR3 nucleotides: TGTGCCAGCAGCTTAAACAGGGGTCACTCACCCCAGCATTTT. V is TRBV7-2 and J is TRBJ1-5; TRBD1 matches at 7 bases. The germline V gene encodes CDR1 SGHTA and CDR2 FQGNSA. The V segment lost 2 bases and the J segment 10 bases; nucleotides outside the gene matches: 8. The CDR3 is made up of 14 amino acids.

The chain is built from TRBV5-4 and TRBJ2-6; TRBD1 matches at 11 bases. Germline CDR1 is SGHNT and CDR2 is YYREEE (reference sequence). V shed 4 bases and J 3 bases; nucleotides not matched to a gene: 3. This CDR3 has 16 amino acids. The DNA for the CDR3 is TGTGCCAGCAGCCCGGACAGGGGGCTTGGGGCCAACGTCCTGACTTTC. Translation: CASSPDRGLGANVLTF.

The chain combines TRBV7-8 with TRBJ2-5; D unclear. V was cut by 2 bases and J by 1 base, with 11 bases left in between. The germline V gene has CDR1 SGHVS and CDR2 FQNEAQ. The CDR3 length is 15 residues. The CDR3 region has the DNA TGTGCCAGCAGCTTAATAGCCCCCCCCCAAGAGACCCAGTACTTC. This translates into CASSLIAPPQETQYF.

The V gene is TRBV5-1, the J gene TRBJ1-2, with 7 bases aligning to TRBD1. CDR3 size: 17 residues. V lost 0 bases to trimming and J lost 5 bases; unmatched junction nucleotides: 13. Germline V gene data show CDR1 as SGHRS and CDR2 as YFSETQ. CDR3 in DNA: TGCGCCAGCAGCTTGGGTCCCAGGGGGGAAGGGGAATATGGCTACACCTTC. Encoded protein: CASSLGPRGEGEYGYTF.

The rearrangement uses TRBV6-5 and TRBJ1-6; D gene ambiguous. The CDR3 length is 15 residues. Germline V gene data show CDR1 as MNHEY and CDR2 as SVGAGI. V dropped 6 bases and J dropped 6 bases, with 15 bases sitting between them. The CDR3 nucleotides read TGTGCCAGCAGGAAGCAGGCGGCGGGTAATTCACCCCTCCACTTT. Its protein product is CASRKQAAGNSPLHF.

The V gene is TRBV19, the J gene TRBJ1-2; 9 nucleotides line up with TRBD1. Unmatched junction bases numbered 13, after V lost 5 bases and J lost 3 bases. CDR3 length: 17 amino acids. In germline, CDR1 is LNHDA, CDR2 SQIVND (reference sequence). Written as DNA, the CDR3 is TGTGCCAGTAGTTCACAGGGGGCTTGGGTCCGGGACTATGGCTACACCTTC. Amino acids: CASSSQGAWVRDYGYTF.

This clone has a single count. The chain uses TRBV25-1 and TRBJ1-6, with D unclear. Germline values: CDR1 MGHDK, CDR2 SYGVNS. Trimming left V 1 base short and J 7 bases short, with 11 bases between. This CDR3 spans 15 amino acids. CDR3 residues: CASSESNRGNSPLHF. The DNA of the CDR3 is TGTGCCAGCAGTGAATCGAACCGGGGAAATTCACCCCTCCACTTT.

In this sample, this clone turned up a few times. The chain carries TRBV6-4 and TRBJ1-6; D is perhaps TRBD1 (6 bases). This CDR3 comprises 15 residues. In germline, CDR1 is MRHNA, CDR2 SNTAGT. Trimming removed 6 bases at V and 7 bases at J, with 16 bases between. CDR3 nucleotide sequence: TGTGCCAGCAGCTTAGAACAGGGCAAAAATTCACCCCTCCACTTT. It translates to CASSLEQGKNSPLHF.

The chain recombines TRBV19 with TRBJ1-1; 10 bases agree with TRBD1. Germline V CDR1 and CDR2: LNHDA, SQIVND (reference sequence). J was trimmed by 6 bases and V by 0 bases; bases with no gene match: 13. The CDR3 runs to 18 residues. CDR3 sequence (DNA): TGTGCCAGTAGTATAGATCTCCCGGGACAGGGGTCTAGCTCTGAAGCTTTCTTT. This sequence encodes CASSIDLPGQGSSSEAFF.

The chain links TRBV9 to TRBJ2-7, with 7 bases that match TRBD2. The CDR3 has 17 residues. CDR1 and CDR2 (germline): SGDLS, YYNGEE. The V gene end was trimmed by 3 bases and the J gene end by 2 bases; junction bases not matched to a gene: 14. The CDR3 region is CASSDRPGGGIPYEQYF. The CDR3 DNA reads TGTGCCAGCAGCGACCGGCCTGGGGGGGGGATCCCCTACGAGCAGTACTTC.

This chain's CDR3 is CASSPTGGNEQFF. The CDR3 DNA reads as TGTGCCAGCAGCCCAACAGGGGGCAATGAGCAGTTCTTC. The chain employs TRBV2 and TRBJ2-1, with 8 bases fitting TRBD1. V gave up 6 bases and J gave up 6 bases; unmatched junction bases: 4. In germline, CDR1 is SNHLY, CDR2 FYNNEI. The CDR3 sequence is 13 residues long.